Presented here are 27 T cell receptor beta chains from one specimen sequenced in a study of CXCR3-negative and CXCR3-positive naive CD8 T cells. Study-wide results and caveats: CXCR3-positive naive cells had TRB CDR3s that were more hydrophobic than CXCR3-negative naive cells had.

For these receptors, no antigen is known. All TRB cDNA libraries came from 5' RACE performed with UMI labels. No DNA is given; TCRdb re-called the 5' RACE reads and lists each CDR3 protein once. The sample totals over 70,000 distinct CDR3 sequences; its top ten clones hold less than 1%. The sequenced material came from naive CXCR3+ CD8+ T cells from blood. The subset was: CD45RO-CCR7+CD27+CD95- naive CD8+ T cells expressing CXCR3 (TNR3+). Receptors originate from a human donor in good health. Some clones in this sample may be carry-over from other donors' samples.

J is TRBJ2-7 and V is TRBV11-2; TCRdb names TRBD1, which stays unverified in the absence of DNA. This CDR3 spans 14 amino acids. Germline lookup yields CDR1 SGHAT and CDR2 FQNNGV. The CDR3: CASSSTGAAYEQYF.

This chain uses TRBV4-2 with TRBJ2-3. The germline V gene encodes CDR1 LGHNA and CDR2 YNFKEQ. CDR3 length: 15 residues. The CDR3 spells CASSQVEDGTDTQYF.

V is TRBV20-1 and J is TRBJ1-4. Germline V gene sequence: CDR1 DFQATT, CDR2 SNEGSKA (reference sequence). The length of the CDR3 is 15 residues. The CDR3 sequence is CSAPMNGDWAEKLFF.

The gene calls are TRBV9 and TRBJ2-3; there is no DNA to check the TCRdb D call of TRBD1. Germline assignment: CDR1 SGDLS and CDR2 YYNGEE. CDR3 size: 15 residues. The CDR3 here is CASSAERTGGDTQYF.

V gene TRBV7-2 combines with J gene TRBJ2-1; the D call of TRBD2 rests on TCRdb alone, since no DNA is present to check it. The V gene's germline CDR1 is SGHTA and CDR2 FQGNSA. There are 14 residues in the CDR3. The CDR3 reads CASSLGVAGREQFF.

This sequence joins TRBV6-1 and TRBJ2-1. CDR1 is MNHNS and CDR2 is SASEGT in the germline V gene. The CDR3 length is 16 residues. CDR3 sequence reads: CASSEGWSGPYNEQFF.

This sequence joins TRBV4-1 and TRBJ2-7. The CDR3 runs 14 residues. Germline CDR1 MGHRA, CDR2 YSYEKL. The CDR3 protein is CASSQDVGRDEQYF.

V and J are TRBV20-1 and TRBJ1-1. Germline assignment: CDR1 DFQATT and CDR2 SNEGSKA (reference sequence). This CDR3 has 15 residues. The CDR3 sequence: CSARDFEYPNTEAFF.

CDR3 region: CAWSVLGFTEAFF. This chain connects TRBV30 to TRBJ1-1. Germline values: CDR1 GTSNPN, CDR2 SVGIG (reference sequence). The CDR3 totals 13 residues.

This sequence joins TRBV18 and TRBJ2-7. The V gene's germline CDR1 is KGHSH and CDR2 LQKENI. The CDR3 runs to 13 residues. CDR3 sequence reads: CASSAGFACEQYF.

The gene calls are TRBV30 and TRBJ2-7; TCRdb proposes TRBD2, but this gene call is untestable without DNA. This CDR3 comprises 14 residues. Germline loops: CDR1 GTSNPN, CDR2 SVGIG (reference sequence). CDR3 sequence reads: CAWSVASSGYEQYF.

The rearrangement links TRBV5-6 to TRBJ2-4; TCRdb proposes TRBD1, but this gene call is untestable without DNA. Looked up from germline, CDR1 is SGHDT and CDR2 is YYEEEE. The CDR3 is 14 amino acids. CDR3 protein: CASSFGTGSDIQYF.

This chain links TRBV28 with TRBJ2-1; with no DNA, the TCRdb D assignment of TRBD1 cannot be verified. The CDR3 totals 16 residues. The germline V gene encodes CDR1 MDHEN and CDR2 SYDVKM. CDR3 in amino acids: CASSSLGGTSYNEQFF.

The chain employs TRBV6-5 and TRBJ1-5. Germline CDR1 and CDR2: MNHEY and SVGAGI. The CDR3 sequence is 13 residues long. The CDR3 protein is CASSIGYNQPQHF.

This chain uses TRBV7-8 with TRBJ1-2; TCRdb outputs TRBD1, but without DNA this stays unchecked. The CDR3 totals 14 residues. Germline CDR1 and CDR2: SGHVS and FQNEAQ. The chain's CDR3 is CASSFGRGQAGYTF.

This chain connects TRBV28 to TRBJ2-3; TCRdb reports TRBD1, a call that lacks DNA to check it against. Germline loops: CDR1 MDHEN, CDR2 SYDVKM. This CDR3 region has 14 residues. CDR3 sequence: CASSYGTGVHTQYF.

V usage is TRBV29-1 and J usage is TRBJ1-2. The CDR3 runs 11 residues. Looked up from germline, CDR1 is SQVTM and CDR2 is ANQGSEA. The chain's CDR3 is CSASSRYGYTF.

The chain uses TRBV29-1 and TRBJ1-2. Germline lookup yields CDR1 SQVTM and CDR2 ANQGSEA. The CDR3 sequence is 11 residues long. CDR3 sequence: CSVVSYYGYTF.

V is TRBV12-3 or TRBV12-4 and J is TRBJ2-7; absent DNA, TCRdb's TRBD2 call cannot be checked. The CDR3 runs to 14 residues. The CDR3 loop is CASSLNGGPFEQYF.

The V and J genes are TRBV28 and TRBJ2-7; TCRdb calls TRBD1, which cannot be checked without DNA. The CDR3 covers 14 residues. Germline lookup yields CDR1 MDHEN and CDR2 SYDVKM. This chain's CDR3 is CATRGGGDTCEQYF.

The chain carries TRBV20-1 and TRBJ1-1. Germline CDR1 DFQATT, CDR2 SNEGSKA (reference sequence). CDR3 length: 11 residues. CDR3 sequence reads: CSAREITEAFF.

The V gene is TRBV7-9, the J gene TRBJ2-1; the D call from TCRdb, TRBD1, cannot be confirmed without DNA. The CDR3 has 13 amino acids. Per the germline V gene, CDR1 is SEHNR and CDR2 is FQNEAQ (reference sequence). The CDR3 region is CASNRGDYNEQFF. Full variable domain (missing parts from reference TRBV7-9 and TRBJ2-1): DTGVSQNPRHKITKRGQNVTFRCDPISEHNRLYWYRQTLGQGPEFLTYFQNEAQLEKSRLLSDRFSAERPKGSFSTLEIQRTEQGDSAMYLCASNRGDYNEQFFGPGTRLTVL.

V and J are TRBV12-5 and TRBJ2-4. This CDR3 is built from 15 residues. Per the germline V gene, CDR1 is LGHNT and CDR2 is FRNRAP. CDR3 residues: CASGLAPDSQNIQYF.

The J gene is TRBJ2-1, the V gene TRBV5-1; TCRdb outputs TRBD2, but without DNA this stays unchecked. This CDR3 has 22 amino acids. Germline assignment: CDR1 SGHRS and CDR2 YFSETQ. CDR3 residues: CASSFWGPGLAGDKSSYNEPFF.

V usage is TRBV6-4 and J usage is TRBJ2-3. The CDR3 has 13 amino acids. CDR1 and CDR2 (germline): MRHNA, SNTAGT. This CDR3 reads CASSDSDTDTQYF.

The CDR3 protein is CSVEAEDVEPQYF. The chain employs TRBV29-1 and TRBJ2-5. Per the germline V gene, CDR1 is SQVTM and CDR2 is ANQGSEA. This CDR3 has 13 amino acids.

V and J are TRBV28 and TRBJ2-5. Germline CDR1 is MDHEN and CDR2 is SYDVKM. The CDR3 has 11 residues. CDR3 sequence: CASSTSETQYF.